This T cell receptor (beta chain) is from a study of blood T cell repertoires in COVID-19. Overall study context: There were acute and convalescent COVID-19 samples, and they came from the United States, Italy and Spain. PBMCs, B-cell-depleted T cells, or T cells were the source of the cDNA or gDNA that made up the material.

Measured with immunoSEQ multiplex PCR; TCRdb has only the in-frame clones, and not every one. The sample lists about 320,000 clones; approximately 88% were seen once. The germline V gene encodes CDR1 MNHEY and CDR2 SVGEGT. The CDR3 extends over 19 amino acids. V lost 2 bases, J lost 3 bases, and 22 bases lay in between. Allocation to cohorts depended on clinical history reported by the participants. Sequences were obtained from PBMCs or T cells enriched from blood (not recorded which). J is TRBJ1-4 and V is TRBV6-2 or TRBV6-3; a possible D gene is TRBD1 (5 bases). This receptor was identified in a man in his fifties or sixties who had recovered from COVID-19. The chain's CDR3 is CASSYPPGGTDGANEKLFF. The CDR3 DNA is TGTGCCAGCAGTTACCCGCCCGGCGGGACGGACGGGGCTAATGAAAAACTGTTTTTT.